Sequencing of this T cell receptor (beta chain) was carried out in a study of blood T cell repertoires in COVID-19. The data were produced by immunoSEQ multiplex PCR, yet TCRdb's version contains in-frame clones alone and is incomplete. Of some 150,000 clones listed, just over 85% are singletons. Between the trimmed V and J ends, which lost 4 bases and 7 bases, there was a span of 16 bases. The CDR3 has 14 amino acids. Germline V gene sequence: CDR1 LGHDT, CDR2 YNNKEL (reference sequence). This receptor was obtained from a woman in her sixties with acute or convalescent COVID-19. Sequencing was performed on peripheral blood. The chain combines TRBV3-1 (or the pseudogene TRBV3-2) with TRBJ1-2, with a weak D call TRBD1 (6 bases). For the CDR3, the DNA is TGTGCCAGCAGCCTCAGGGAAGGGACATCTGGCTACACCTTC. This sequence encodes CASSLREGTSGYTF.